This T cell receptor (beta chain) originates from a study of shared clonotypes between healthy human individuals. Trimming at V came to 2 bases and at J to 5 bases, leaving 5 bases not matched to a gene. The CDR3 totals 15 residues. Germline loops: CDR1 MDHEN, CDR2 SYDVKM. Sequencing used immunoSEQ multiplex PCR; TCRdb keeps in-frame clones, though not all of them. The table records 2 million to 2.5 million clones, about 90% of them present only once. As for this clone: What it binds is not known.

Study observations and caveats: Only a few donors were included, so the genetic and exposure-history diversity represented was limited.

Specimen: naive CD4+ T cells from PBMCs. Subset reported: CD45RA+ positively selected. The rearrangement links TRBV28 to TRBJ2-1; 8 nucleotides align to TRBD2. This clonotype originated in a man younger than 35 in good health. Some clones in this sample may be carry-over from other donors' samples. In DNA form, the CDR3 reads TGTGCCAGCAGTTTACGATTAGCGGGACACAATGAGCAGTTCTTC. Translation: CASSLRLAGHNEQFF.